A single sample gave rise to the 17 T cell receptor beta chains below, sequenced in a study of cytomegalovirus exposure and HLA in healthy donors. In the PCR, 60 Vbeta and 13 Jbeta primers were used. Sequenced by immunoSEQ multiplex PCR; TCRdb stores in-frame clones only, minus some. Among roughly 110,000 clones listed, 70% to 80% were seen once. Specimen: PBMCs. These receptor sequences come from a man aged 18 to 30 in good health and CMV-seronegative.

This clone was counted ten times or more. This rearrangement joins TRBV5-1 to TRBJ2-7; D not resolved. Germline loops: CDR1 SGHRS, CDR2 YFSETQ. The CDR3 contains 14 residues. The ends were cut back, 4 bases at V and 0 bases at J, with 11 bases in the middle. The CDR3 protein is CASSMDASSYEQYF. The CDR3 DNA reads TGCGCCAGCAGCATGGACGCCAGCTCCTACGAGCAGTACTTC.

The J gene is TRBJ1-2, the V gene TRBV27; maybe TRBD1 (5 bases). The CDR3 length is 13 residues. Deletions cut 6 bases from V and 4 bases from J, with 12 bases between. The germline CDR1 and CDR2 sequences are MNHEY and SMNVEV (reference sequence). The CDR3 DNA sequence: TGTGCCAGCAGACCAGGTAGGGGCTATGGCTACACCTTC. As protein: CASRPGRGYGYTF.

The gene calls are TRBV7-9 and TRBJ1-3, with TRBD1 identical over 9 bases. The CDR3 consists of 17 residues. CDR1 is SEHNR, CDR2 FQNEAQ, per germline (reference sequence). V lost 3 bases and J lost 2; bases outside the gene matches: 8. The CDR3 here is CASSFPGTGIAGNTIYF. In DNA, the CDR3 is TGTGCCAGCAGCTTCCCCGGGACAGGGATTGCTGGAAACACCATATATTTT.

V gene TRBV18 combines with J gene TRBJ1-2; 10 bases map to TRBD1. This CDR3 is 14 amino acids long. Germline V gene lookup returns CDR1 KGHSH and CDR2 LQKENI. V gave up 1 base and J gave up 8 bases; unmatched junction bases: 4. CDR3 in amino acids: CASSPRDRGRGYTF. In nucleotides, the CDR3 is TGTGCCAGCTCACCACGGGACAGGGGACGGGGCTACACCTTC. Drawing the rest from reference TRBV18 and TRBJ1-2, the complete variable domain is NAGVMQNPRHLVRRRGQEARLRCSPMKGHSHVYWYRQLPEEGLKFMVYLQKENIIDESGMPKERFSAEFPKEGPSILRIQQVVRGDSAAYFCASSPRDRGRGYTFGSGTRLTVV.

The chain uses TRBV7-8 and TRBJ1-1; D remains ambiguous. The CDR3 totals 14 residues. Per germline, CDR1 SGHVS and CDR2 FQNEAQ. V dropped 5 bases and J dropped 3 bases, with 13 bases sitting between them. CDR3 nucleotide sequence: TGTGCCAGCAGCCCCCTCACTCAGGACACTGAAGCTTTCTTT. Its translation is CASSPLTQDTEAFF.

This clone has a single count. The chain joins TRBV6-5 to TRBJ2-5; TRBD1 might be the D (5 bases). This CDR3 is 13 amino acids long. V was pared by 7 bases and J by 4 bases, with 13 bases between. CDR1 is MNHEY, CDR2 SVGAGI, per germline. CDR3 DNA sequence: TGTGCCAGCACCGAGCAGGGTGGAGAGACCCAGTACTTC. As protein: CASTEQGGETQYF.

The J gene is TRBJ1-5, the V gene TRBV2, with 8 bases lining up with TRBD1. The CDR3 is made up of 14 amino acids. Trimming took 6 bases from V and 4 from J; bases not matched to a gene: 5. Per the germline V gene, CDR1 is SNHLY and CDR2 is FYNNEI. CDR3 residues: CASRAGGWNQPQHF. The DNA of the CDR3 is TGTGCCAGCAGAGCAGGGGGCTGGAATCAGCCCCAGCATTTT.

This chain uses TRBV19 with TRBJ1-5; D ambiguous. This CDR3 contains 13 residues. Trimming took 8 bases from V and 3 from J, leaving 11 bases between them. Germline values: CDR1 LNHDA, CDR2 SQIVND (reference sequence). CDR3 nucleotides: TGTGCCAGTGGCAGGCAGGTCAATCAGCCCCAGCATTTT. It yields the protein CASGRQVNQPQHF.

The rearrangement uses TRBV11-2 and TRBJ1-4; D possibly corresponds to TRBD1 (5 bases). Germline CDR1 SGHAT, CDR2 FQNNGV. This CDR3 spans 15 amino acids. V was cut by 5 bases and J by 5 bases, with 15 bases left in between. CDR3 DNA: TGTGCCAGCAGCCTTAGTTTTAGGGGCAATGAAAAACTGTTTTTT. Amino acid sequence: CASSLSFRGNEKLFF. Using reference TRBV11-2 and TRBJ1-4 for the parts outside the CDR3, the full variable domain is EAGVAQSPRYKIIEKRQSVAFWCNPISGHATLYWYQQILGQGPKLLIQFQNNGVVDDSQLPKDRFSAERLKGVDSTLKIQPAKLEDSAVYLCASSLSFRGNEKLFFGSGTQLSVL.

The CDR3 loop is CASRATVSNEKLFF. CDR3 coding DNA: TGTGCCAGCAGGGCGACAGTTAGTAATGAAAAACTGTTTTTT. The rearrangement links TRBV2 to TRBJ1-4; the D gene is possibly TRBD1 (5 bases). The CDR3 consists of 14 residues. Germline values: CDR1 SNHLY, CDR2 FYNNEI. V dropped 6 bases and J dropped 4 bases, with 12 bases sitting between them.

The V call is TRBV5-1, the J call TRBJ1-1, with no clear D. Deletions cut 2 bases from V and 5 bases from J, with 16 bases between. The CDR3 totals 15 residues. CDR1 SGHRS and CDR2 YFSETQ come from the germline V gene. For the CDR3, the DNA is TGCGCCAGCAGCTTTGGACTGACGGGGAAGACTGAAGCTTTCTTT. As protein: CASSFGLTGKTEAFF.

V and J are TRBV7-9 and TRBJ2-5, with D possibly being TRBD1 (7 bases). V shed 6 bases and J shed 5 bases, with 16 bases lying between them. Germline CDR1 reads SEHNR; CDR2 reads FQNEAQ (reference sequence). The CDR3 is made up of 14 amino acids. In DNA form, the CDR3 reads TGTGCCAGCAGTCCCCGGGGGACAGAGGAGACCCAGTACTTC. Its translation: CASSPRGTEETQYF.

The gene calls are TRBV7-8 and TRBJ2-3; 8 positions match TRBD2. The J segment lost 5 bases and the V segment lost 0 bases, leaving 7 bases of the junction unmatched. This CDR3 has 16 residues. The germline gives CDR1 SGHVS, CDR2 FQNEAQ. The DNA of the CDR3 is TGTGCCAGCAGCTTAGCGCATGGCGGGGGGTTAGATACGCAGTATTTT. It specifies CASSLAHGGGLDTQYF. Full variable domain (rest looked up from reference TRBV7-8 and TRBJ2-3): GAGVSQSPRYKVAKRGQDVALRCDPISGHVSLFWYQQALGQGPEFLTYFQNEAQLDKSGLPSDRFFAERPEGSVSTLKIQRTQQEDSAVYLCASSLAHGGGLDTQYFGPGTRLTVL.

This clone was counted between two and nine times. This chain links TRBV7-3 with TRBJ1-1; no definite D call. Germline V gene data show CDR1 as SGHTA and CDR2 as FQGTGA. This CDR3 spans 13 amino acids. V lost 2 bases to trimming and J lost 5 bases, with 9 bases between them. CDR3 amino acids: CASSLRRWTEAFF. DNA for the CDR3: TGTGCCAGCAGCTTACGGAGATGGACTGAAGCTTTCTTT.

This clone was counted a few times. The chain is built from TRBV10-2 and TRBJ1-1; D perhaps matches TRBD1 (5 bases). The V gene lost 8 bases and the J gene lost 0 bases, with 13 bases spanning the gap. The CDR3 is 14 residues long. Germline loops: CDR1 WSHSY, CDR2 SAAADI. This CDR3 reads CASALTAMNTEAFF. CDR3 sequence (DNA): TGCGCCAGCGCCCTGACAGCCATGAACACTGAAGCTTTCTTT.

The chain employs TRBV7-9 and TRBJ2-3, with 8 bases identical to TRBD2. CDR3 size: 14 residues. Trimming cost V 5 bases and J 2 bases; bases outside gene matches: 3. Germline-derived CDR1 and CDR2 are SEHNR and FQNEAQ (reference sequence). Written as DNA, the CDR3 is TGTGCCAGCAGCAAGCGGGAGATCACAGATACGCAGTATTTT. As protein: CASSKREITDTQYF. Full variable domain (outside the CDR3, taken from reference TRBV7-9 and TRBJ2-3): DTGVSQNPRHKITKRGQNVTFRCDPISEHNRLYWYRQTLGQGPEFLTYFQNEAQLEKSRLLSDRFSAERPKGSFSTLEIQRTEQGDSAMYLCASSKREITDTQYFGPGTRLTVL.

The CDR3: CASSPNGGAGDTQYF. CDR3 sequence (DNA): TGTGCCAGCAGCCCCAACGGGGGGGCTGGAGATACGCAGTATTTT. The rearrangement uses TRBV5-4 and TRBJ2-3; TRBD2 matches at 8 bases. The CDR3 is made up of 15 amino acids. The trim removed 4 bases at V and 5 bases at J, leaving 9 bases unmatched. Germline CDR1 and CDR2: SGHNT and YYREEE (reference sequence). Filled out from reference TRBV5-4 and TRBJ2-3, the complete variable domain reads ETGVTQSPTHLIKTRGQQVTLRCSSQSGHNTVSWYQQALGQGPQFIFQYYREEENGRGNFPPRFSGLQFPNYSSELNVNALELDDSALYLCASSPNGGAGDTQYFGPGTRLTVL.